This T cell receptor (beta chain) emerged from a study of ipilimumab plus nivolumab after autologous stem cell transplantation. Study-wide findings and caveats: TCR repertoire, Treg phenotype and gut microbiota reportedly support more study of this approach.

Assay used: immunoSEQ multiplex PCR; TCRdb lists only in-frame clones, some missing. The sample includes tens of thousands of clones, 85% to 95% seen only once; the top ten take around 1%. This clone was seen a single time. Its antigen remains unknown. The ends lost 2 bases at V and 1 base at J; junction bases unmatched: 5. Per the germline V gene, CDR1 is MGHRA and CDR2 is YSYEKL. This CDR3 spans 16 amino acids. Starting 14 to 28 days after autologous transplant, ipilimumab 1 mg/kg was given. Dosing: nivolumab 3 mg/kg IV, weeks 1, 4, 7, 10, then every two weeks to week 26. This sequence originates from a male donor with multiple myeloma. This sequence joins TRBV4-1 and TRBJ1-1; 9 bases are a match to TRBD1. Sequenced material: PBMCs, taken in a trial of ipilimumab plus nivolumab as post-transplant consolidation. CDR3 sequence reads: CASSQLGQGPNTEAFF. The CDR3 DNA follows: TGCGCCAGCAGCCAATTGGGACAGGGCCCGAACACTGAAGCTTTCTTT.